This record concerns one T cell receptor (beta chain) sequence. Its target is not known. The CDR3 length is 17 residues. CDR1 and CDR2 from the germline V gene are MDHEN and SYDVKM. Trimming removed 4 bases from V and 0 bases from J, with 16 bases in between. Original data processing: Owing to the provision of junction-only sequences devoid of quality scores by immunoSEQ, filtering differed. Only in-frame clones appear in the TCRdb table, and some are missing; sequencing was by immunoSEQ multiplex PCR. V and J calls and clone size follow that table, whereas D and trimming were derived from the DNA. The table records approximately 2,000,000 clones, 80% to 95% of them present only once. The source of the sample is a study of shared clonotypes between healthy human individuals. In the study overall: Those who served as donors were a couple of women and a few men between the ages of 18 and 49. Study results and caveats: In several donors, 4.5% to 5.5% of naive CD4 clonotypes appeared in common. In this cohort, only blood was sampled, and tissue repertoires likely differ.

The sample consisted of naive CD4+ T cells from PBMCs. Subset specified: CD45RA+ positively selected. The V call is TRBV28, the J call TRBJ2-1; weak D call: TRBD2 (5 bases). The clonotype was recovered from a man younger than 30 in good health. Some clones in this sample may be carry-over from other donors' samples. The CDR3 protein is CASSSPRGAVSYNEQFF. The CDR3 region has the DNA TGTGCCAGCAGTTCCCCCCGAGGAGCGGTCTCCTACAATGAGCAGTTCTTC.